This record looks at one T cell receptor beta chain sequence and its context. The record originates from a study of blood T cell repertoires in COVID-19. Study-wide context: From T cells, B-cell-depleted T cells, or PBMCs came the material, which was cDNA or gDNA.

TCRdb keeps only in-frame clones here, not all; method: immunoSEQ multiplex PCR. The data contain 25,000 or so clones, about 90% of them singletons. CDR3 length equals 14 residues. Trimming removed 5 bases at V and 1 base at J, with 11 bases between. Germline V gives CDR1 MNHNY, CDR2 SVGAGI (reference sequence). The clonotype was recovered from a human donor in a cohort sampled during active COVID-19. The sequenced material came from peripheral blood. V gene TRBV6-6 combines with J gene TRBJ1-1, with D tentatively TRBD1 (6 bases). CDR3: CASSPKTGNTEAFF. CDR3 nucleotides: TGTGCCAGCAGTCCGAAGACAGGGAACACTGAAGCTTTCTTT.